These 8 T cell receptor beta chains share one sample of origin, sequenced in a study of shared clonotypes between healthy human individuals. CD45RO negativity and positive selection for CCR7 defined naive CD8 cells, a population that excluded terminally differentiated effector memory CD45RA+ cells. TCRdb keeps only in-frame clones here, not all; method: immunoSEQ multiplex PCR. The sample yields approximately 840,000 clones, around 96% seen once. Material for sequencing was naive CD8+ T cells sorted from blood. These receptors were obtained from a man aged 25-45 years in good health.

The chain has TRBV7-2 and TRBJ2-1, with TRBD2 identical over 7 bases. J was trimmed by 4 bases and V by 0 bases; bases with no gene match: 3. Germline CDR1 is SGHTA and CDR2 is FQGNSA. CDR3 length: 15 residues. CDR3 sequence (DNA): TGTGCCAGCAGCTTAGCAGGACTAGTGTACAATGAGCAGTTCTTC. Translated: CASSLAGLVYNEQFF. Combining the CDR3 with reference TRBV7-2 and TRBJ2-1 gives the whole variable domain GAGVSQSPSNKVTEKGKDVELRCDPISGHTALYWYRQSLGQGLEFLIYFQGNSAPDKSGLPSDRFSAERTGGSVSTLTIQRTQQEDSAVYLCASSLAGLVYNEQFFGPGTRLTVL.

The rearrangement joins TRBV4-3 to TRBJ2-3; no reliable D call. Germline CDR1 reads LGHNA; CDR2 reads YSLEER. Trimming left V 3 bases short and J 8 bases short, with 12 bases between. The CDR3 length is 13 residues. Here the CDR3 reads CASSHGATSTQYF. The CDR3, as DNA: TGCGCCAGCAGCCATGGAGCGACGAGTACGCAGTATTTT.

The CDR3 spells CAGISRETQYF. DNA of the CDR3: TGTGCCGGTATCTCACGGGAGACCCAGTACTTC. This chain uses TRBV6-5 with TRBJ2-5; D ambiguous. Germline loops: CDR1 MNHEY, CDR2 SVGAGI. The CDR3 has 11 residues. The ends were cut back, 11 bases at V and 5 bases at J, with 12 bases in the middle.

This chain uses TRBV4-1 with TRBJ2-7; unclear D gene. Trimming left V 0 bases short and J 6 bases short, with 9 bases between. The CDR3 sequence is 13 residues long. Per germline, CDR1 MGHRA and CDR2 YSYEKL. The CDR3 DNA is TGCGCCAGCAGCCAAGAAAACTGGACCGAGCAGTACTTC. This encodes CASSQENWTEQYF.

The chain employs TRBV6-1 and TRBJ2-7; D is uncertain. The V end was cut by 0 bases, the J end by 5 bases, with 8 bases between. CDR1 MNHNS and CDR2 SASEGT come from the germline V gene. The CDR3 length is 13 residues. CDR3 loop: CASSEAGRNEQYF. DNA for the CDR3: TGTGCCAGCAGTGAAGCTGGCAGAAACGAGCAGTACTTC.

In regard to this clone: This CDR3 is also generated by other DNA sequences in the sample. V usage is TRBV29-1 and J usage is TRBJ2-1; 14 positions match TRBD2. V was pared by 6 bases and J by 7 bases, with 5 bases of the junction left unmatched. The germline V gene has CDR1 SQVTM and CDR2 ANQGSEA. This CDR3 contains 14 residues. CDR3 protein: CSVHRLAGGNEQFF. The DNA of the CDR3 is TGCAGCGTGCACCGACTAGCGGGAGGGAATGAGCAGTTCTTC.

The CDR3 is CASSVRGREGRFTGELFF. CDR3 nucleotide sequence: TGTGCCAGCAGCGTTCGTGGGCGGGAGGGCCGATTTACCGGGGAGCTGTTTTTT. The chain uses TRBV9 and TRBJ2-2; TRBD2 matches at 9 bases. V lost 2 bases and J lost 5; bases outside the gene matches: 13. The germline gives CDR1 SGDLS, CDR2 YYNGEE. The CDR3 sequence is 18 residues long.

The gene calls are TRBV7-8 and TRBJ2-7; 11 positions match TRBD1. CDR1 SGHVS and CDR2 FQNEAQ come from the germline V gene. The trim removed 4 bases at V and 3 bases at J, leaving 11 bases unmatched. There are 17 residues in the CDR3. In DNA form, the CDR3 reads TGTGCCAGCAGCTCCCGGGACAGGGGGATTCGGGACTACGAGCAGTACTTC. Translated: CASSSRDRGIRDYEQYF.